Listed here are 3 T cell receptor beta chains from one sample, sequenced in a study of cytomegalovirus exposure and HLA in healthy donors listed by TCRdb under 2017. Library method: the immunoSEQ multiplex PCR assay. The multiplex PCR relied on a mix of 60 forward primers for TCR Vbeta segments and 13 reverse primers for TCR Jbeta segments. The immuneACCESS repertoire file appears here via TCRdb, limited to in-frame rearrangements. These files lack a portion of the clones; in checked studies, under half of the deficit traces to unresolved V genes, and the cause of the others is not known. The sample profile shows 100,000 to 150,000 clones; under 85% of them were found once. Jointly, the top ten make up about 3.9% of the sample. Sequenced input: PBMCs. Receptors originate from a human donor in good health.

The chain joins TRBV28 to TRBJ1-2, with 7 bases lining up with TRBD1. J gave up 3 bases and V 3 bases, and 10 bases lay outside the gene matches. Germline CDR1 and CDR2: MDHEN and SYDVKM. The CDR3 runs to 16 residues. CDR3 bases: TGTGCCAGCAGTTTTGAGGTTGGAGGGGGCTACTATGGCTACACCTTC. Its translation: CASSFEVGGGYYGYTF.

The chain links TRBV27 to TRBJ2-7; 7 nucleotides match TRBD1. The ends lost 5 bases at V and 1 base at J; junction bases unmatched: 5. CDR1 and CDR2 (germline): MNHEY, SMNVEV (reference sequence). The CDR3 is 14 residues long. CDR3 in amino acids: CASSPGDRSYEQYF. The CDR3 DNA follows: TGTGCCAGCAGTCCCGGGGACAGATCCTACGAGCAGTACTTC.

V is TRBV13 and J is TRBJ1-3; D possibly corresponds to TRBD1 (6 bases). This CDR3 contains 17 residues. Looked up from germline, CDR1 is PRHDT and CDR2 is FYEKMQ (reference sequence). With 1 base removed from V and 7 bases from J, the gap between germline ends came to 20 bases. This CDR3 is CASSLDPSRGAENTIYF. As DNA, the CDR3 is TGTGCCAGCAGCTTAGACCCCTCGCGGGGGGCTGAGAACACCATATATTTT.